This T cell receptor beta chain was sequenced for a study of shared clonotypes between healthy human individuals. Study findings and constraints: Non-shared clonotypes displayed generation probabilities falling below those of clonotypes present in all four donors. Rarefaction analysis demonstrated incomplete sorted-subset sequencing notwithstanding large depth.

All donors were Caucasian adults living in Nashville, Tennessee. Looked up from germline, CDR1 is SNHLY and CDR2 is FYNNEI. The CDR3 extends over 15 amino acids. A word on this clone: Its target is not known.

Some 28,000 T cell genomes (roughly 220 ng DNA) went into each sorted-subset replicate. Sequencing was performed with immunoSEQ multiplex PCR; in TCRdb, only in-frame clones are kept and a portion is missing. In the table there are about 610,000 clones, roughly 97% of which are singletons. This receptor was taken from a woman aged 25 to 39 in good health. This chain joins TRBV2 and TRBJ2-1, with 8 bases lining up with TRBD2. Sequenced sample: naive CD4+ T cells sorted from blood. Regarding subset: CD45RA+ positively selected. The chain's CDR3 is CAARPAGLAYNEQFF. The DNA of the CDR3 is TGTGCGGCGCGACCCGCGGGACTAGCCTACAATGAGCAGTTCTTC.